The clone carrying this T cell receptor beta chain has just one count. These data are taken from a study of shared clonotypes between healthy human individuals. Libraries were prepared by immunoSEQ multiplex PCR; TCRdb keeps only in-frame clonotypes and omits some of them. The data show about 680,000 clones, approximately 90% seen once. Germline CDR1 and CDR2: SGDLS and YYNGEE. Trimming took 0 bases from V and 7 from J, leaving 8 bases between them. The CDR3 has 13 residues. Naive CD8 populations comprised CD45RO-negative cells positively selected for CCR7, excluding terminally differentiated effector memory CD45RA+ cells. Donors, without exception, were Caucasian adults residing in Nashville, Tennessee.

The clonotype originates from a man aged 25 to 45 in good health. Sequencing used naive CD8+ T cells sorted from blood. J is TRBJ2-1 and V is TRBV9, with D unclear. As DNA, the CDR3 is TGTGCCAGCAGCGTAGCGAACCGAAATGAGCAGTTCTTC. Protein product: CASSVANRNEQFF.